The clone carrying this T cell receptor (beta chain) was seen a handful of times. The data belong to a study of shared clonotypes between healthy human individuals. Some clones are missing from TCRdb's copy, which holds only in-frame ones; the method was immunoSEQ multiplex PCR. The data hold over a million clones, with around 82% observed a single time. The length of the CDR3 is 15 residues. Per germline, CDR1 SGHAT and CDR2 FQDESV (reference sequence). V gave up 4 bases and J gave up 4 bases, with 16 bases separating them. The sequence was obtained from a young man in good health. Some clones in this sample may be carry-over from other donors' samples. The chain is built from TRBV11-1 and TRBJ1-1, with a weak D call TRBD1 (5 bases). Sequenced material: memory CD4+ T cells from PBMCs. As for subset: CD45RA-negative fraction. The CDR3 spells CASSSTRGVSTEAFF. The CDR3 nucleotides are TGTGCCAGCAGCTCTACACGGGGGGTCTCCACTGAAGCTTTCTTT.